One T cell receptor beta chain is described in this entry. The data stem from a study of blood T cell repertoires in COVID-19. Study at large: The United States, Italy and Spain provided the acute and convalescent COVID-19 samples.

Produced via immunoSEQ multiplex PCR; TCRdb's table is partial and in-frame only. The sample gives some 120,000 clones, 70% to 90% of which show up once; less than 1.5% is in the top ten. The CDR3 contains 17 residues. The rearrangement joins TRBV21-1 to TRBJ2-5; the listed D gene, TRBD2, was not tested against the DNA. TRBV21-1 is recorded as a pseudogene. Sequencing was carried out using peripheral blood. The TCR comes from a man aged 40-55 years with acute or convalescent COVID-19. As DNA, the CDR3 is TGTGCCAGCAGCAAAAGGGCTGGAGAGGGACTCCCAGAGACCCAGTACTTC. Translated: CASSKRAGEGLPETQYF.